This T cell receptor (beta chain) was identified in a study of blood T cell repertoires in COVID-19. Study as a whole: Sites across the United States, Italy and Spain contributed samples from acute and convalescent COVID-19. PBMCs, B-cell-depleted T cells, or T cells were the source of the cDNA or gDNA that made up the material.

Authors' data handling: Nucleated cell counts were estimated from reference gene primer amplification. The data were produced by immunoSEQ multiplex PCR, yet TCRdb's version contains in-frame clones alone and is incomplete. The D gene and trimming were derived from the DNA, and the V and J assignments and clone size from that table. This sample yields about 100,000 clones, of which about 88% are seen a single time; under 8.5% belongs to the top ten. This CDR3 has 16 amino acids. Trimming removed 4 bases from V and 8 bases from J; junction bases left unmatched: 8. Germline CDR1 is LNHDA and CDR2 is SQIVND (reference sequence). This clone was picked up a small number of times.

The material sequenced was peripheral blood. This chain links TRBV19 with TRBJ2-1; 13 bases fit TRBD2. The TCR originated in a man aged 55-75 years with acute or convalescent COVID-19. The CDR3 loop is CASSTGLAGWLDEQFF. Written as DNA, the CDR3 is TGTGCCAGTAGTACGGGACTAGCGGGGTGGTTGGATGAGCAGTTCTTC.